This is a list of T cell receptor beta chains from one sample in a study of shared clonotypes between healthy human individuals. The assay was immunoSEQ multiplex PCR, and TCRdb's table has in-frame clones only and misses some. The profile shows 2 million to 2.5 million clones, 90% to 95% of them singletons. Sequenced: naive CD8+ T cells from PBMCs. These TCRs come from a man aged 18 to 30 in good health. Some clones in this sample may be carry-over from other donors' samples. CDR3s leave out the opening cysteine and the closing phenylalanine or tryptophan. A D gene is named only where the DNA matches it firmly.

>TRBV19|.
ASSILAGVSYNEQF
>TRBV25-1|TRBD1
ASRQGQGLGYT
>TRBV4-1|TRBD2
ASSQVLAGTKMF
>TRBV19|.
ASSIADYEQF
>TRBV28|.
ASSFFPRQGLAGELF
>TRBV6-5|.
ASSYGAASYEQY
>TRBV7-8|.
ASSLGSGRSSYNEQF
>TRBV7-9|.
ASSQAGEYQETQY
>TRBV10-3|.
AISEGPGELF
>TRBV4-1|TRBD1
ASSQDRGTGYGYT
>TRBV15|.
ATSRRQTIYEQY
>TRBV19|.
ASRDRDFSVPEAF
>TRBV5-4|TRBD1
ASSRDRAVEQF
>TRBV28|.
ASSSRRGRGDTQY
>TRBV19|TRBD2
ASSKIPASGRADEEF
>TRBV4-1|.
ASSLGRSDEQY
>TRBV7-8|.
ASSLTGGFPLDEQY
>TRBV18|TRBD1
ASSPDWDRDYEQY
>TRBV11-2|.
ASSRQVEGSNTEAF
>TRBV19|TRBD1
ASSDRARNQPQH
>TRBV7-9|.
ASSSGTAFY
>TRBV11-2|TRBD2
ASSFRTSGSFEQY
>TRBV28|.
ASSFDLAGIDNQPQH
>TRBV19|TRBD1
ASSTQGRNTEAF
>TRBV6-5|.
ASGLKFEQY
>TRBV11-2|TRBD1
ASRSGQIEKLF
>TRBV6-6|.
ASSPHGDEQY
>TRBV9|TRBD2
ASSLGTSGRTDTQY
>TRBV7-6|.
ASSSPDYEQY
>TRBV19|.
ASSREGPAF
>TRBV4-1|.
ASSQFPGDEQY
>TRBV6-6|.
ASRYPGANVLT
>TRBV2|.
ASSDPGAVVPYEQY
>TRBV2|.
ASSQPAGGPPSYNEQF
>TRBV6-4|.
ASSAQTGGKYEQY
>TRBV27|.
ASSPGQVAGYNEQF
>TRBV5-8|.
ASSRVVAARNEQF
>TRBV4-1|.
ASSRQKDNEQF
>TRBV28|.
ASSTHLRLSSYNEQF
>TRBV19|TRBD1
ASSSGTGARNTEAF
>TRBV4-1|.
ASSQKKAPQETQY
>TRBV27|.
ASSPIGGANLPQH
>TRBV4-3|TRBD2
ASSQDDGYGLAGNSYEQY
>TRBV9|.
ASSVNRDGDTDTQY
>TRBV7-8|.
ASSLAPGPGVGTDTQY
>TRBV5-4|TRBD2
ASRRAGGVTDTQY
>TRBV6-5|.
ASSKLHGRQETQY
>TRBV6-1|.
ASSEGNNEQF
>TRBV28|TRBD1
ASRTPQRDRLYGYT
>TRBV7-9|TRBD2
ASSLSGTYETQY
>TRBV27|.
ASRHLPLSQSYGYT
>TRBV7-9|TRBD1
ASSPRDRAYEQY
>TRBV13|.
ASSPRLNTGELF
>TRBV12-5|TRBD2
ASGPTGLATDTQY
>TRBV15|TRBD2
ATGLAEYNEQF
>TRBV29-1|.
SVEGREYGYT
>TRBV27|.
ASRTLRYEQF
>TRBV7-9|TRBD1
ASSRQGAREKLF
>TRBV28|.
ASSPDPLGRRVGYTEAF
>TRBV27|.
ASSLQGVSYEQY